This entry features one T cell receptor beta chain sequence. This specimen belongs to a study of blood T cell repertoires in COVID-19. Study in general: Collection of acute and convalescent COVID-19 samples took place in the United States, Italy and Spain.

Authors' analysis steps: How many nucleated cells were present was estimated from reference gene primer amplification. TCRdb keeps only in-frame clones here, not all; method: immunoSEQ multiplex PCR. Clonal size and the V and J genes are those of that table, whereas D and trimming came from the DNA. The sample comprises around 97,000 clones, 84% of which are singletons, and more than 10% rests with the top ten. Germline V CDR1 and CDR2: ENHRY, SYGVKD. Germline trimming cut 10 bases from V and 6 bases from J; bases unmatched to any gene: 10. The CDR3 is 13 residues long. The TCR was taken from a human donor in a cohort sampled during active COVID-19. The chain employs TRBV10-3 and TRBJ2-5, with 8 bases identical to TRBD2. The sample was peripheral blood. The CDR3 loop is CATNPGLGQTQYF. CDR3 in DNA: TGTGCCACCAATCCGGGACTAGGACAGACCCAGTACTTC.